A selection of T cell receptor beta chains follows, all from one sample in a study of cytomegalovirus exposure and HLA in healthy donors. Only in-frame clones appear in the TCRdb table, and some are missing; sequencing was by immunoSEQ multiplex PCR. The sample has about 360,000 clones; approximately 90% are singletons. The sequenced sample consisted of PBMCs. Receptor source: a young woman in good health and CMV-seronegative. Both conserved end residues are part of each CDR3. D genes are given only for firm matches. Only some rows state a clone size, as once, few, many or a class for expanded clones.

d_gene	v_gene	j_gene	abundance	len	CDR3aa	CDR3nt
TRBD2	TRBV7-9	TRBJ2-4	.	17	CASSPTGEGLAKNIQYF	TGTGCCAGCAGCCCCACCGGGGAGGGTCTAGCCAAAAACATTCAGTACTTC
.	TRBV7-9	TRBJ2-7	once	14	CASSLAGGWHEQYF	TGTGCCAGCAGCTTAGCGGGAGGATGGCACGAGCAGTACTTC
TRBD1	TRBV2	TRBJ1-5	.	15	CASTSTGSNNQPQHF	TGTGCCAGCACCTCGACAGGGTCCAACAATCAGCCCCAGCATTTT
TRBD2	TRBV6-1	TRBJ2-2	once	17	CASSEFGSGRAPGELFF	TGTGCCAGCAGTGAATTTGGTAGCGGGAGGGCTCCCGGGGAGCTGTTTTTT
.	TRBV27	TRBJ1-2	few	15	CASSLSRRGNYGYTF	TGTGCCAGCAGTTTATCGAGGCGGGGGAACTATGGCTACACCTTC
.	TRBV15	TRBJ2-1	.	12	CATSRDRNEQFF	TGTGCCACCAGCAGAGACCGCAATGAGCAGTTCTTC
TRBD1	TRBV7-6	TRBJ1-2	.	14	CASSDGQGVYGYTF	TGTGCCAGCAGCGATGGACAGGGGGTCTATGGCTACACCTTC
.	TRBV5-6	TRBJ2-6	.	18	CASSPTGLSPSGANVLTF	TGTGCCAGCAGCCCGACGGGACTCTCGCCCTCTGGGGCCAACGTCCTGACTTTC
.	TRBV5-1	TRBJ1-5	.	15	CASSLEGVPNQPQHF	TGCGCCAGCAGCTTGGAAGGGGTCCCAAATCAGCCCCAGCATTTT
TRBD2	TRBV13	TRBJ2-1	.	17	CASSLAPGAGGINEQFF	TGTGCCAGCAGCTTAGCTCCCGGAGCGGGAGGCATAAATGAGCAGTTCTTC
TRBD2	TRBV27	TRBJ2-1	.	15	CASSRTSGRTNEQFF	TGTGCCAGCAGCCGGACTAGCGGGAGGACAAATGAGCAGTTCTTC
.	TRBV10-3	TRBJ2-7	.	15	CAISELGQGRGEQYF	TGTGCCATCAGTGAGTTGGGTCAGGGGAGGGGCGAGCAGTACTTC
.	TRBV9	TRBJ2-5	.	15	CASSSLGHVQETQYF	TGTGCCAGCAGCTCCCTGGGACACGTCCAAGAGACCCAGTACTTC
.	TRBV4-1	TRBJ2-3	.	12	CASSQRGDTQYF	TGCGCCAGCAGCCAGAGAGGCGATACGCAGTATTTT
TRBD2	TRBV27	TRBJ2-3	.	17	CASSFSMGGSPLDTQYF	TGTGCCAGCAGTTTTTCGATGGGAGGGAGCCCCCTAGATACGCAGTATTTT
TRBD1	TRBV2	TRBJ1-4	.	14	CASSLTGGGEKLFF	TGTGCCAGCAGTTTAACAGGGGGCGGTGAAAAACTGTTTTTT
.	TRBV11-2	TRBJ1-1	few	15	CASSLDPGWSTEAFF	TGTGCCAGCAGCTTAGATCCGGGGTGGAGCACTGAAGCTTTCTTT
.	TRBV28	TRBJ1-1	.	14	CASSFSGGLPEAFF	TGTGCCAGCAGTTTTTCCGGGGGGCTCCCCGAAGCTTTCTTT
.	TRBV30	TRBJ1-1	.	14	CAWVKAGMNTEAFF	TGTGCCTGGGTCAAGGCGGGGATGAACACTGAAGCTTTCTTT
.	TRBV4-1	TRBJ2-3	.	13	CASSQFLIDTQYF	TGCGCCAGCAGCCAATTTCTAATAGATACGCAGTATTTT
TRBD1	TRBV6-1	TRBJ1-1	.	15	CASSEAGTGWTEAFF	TGTGCCAGCAGTGAAGCGGGGACAGGGTGGACTGAAGCTTTCTTT
TRBD2	TRBV6-5	TRBJ2-3	.	15	CASSTSSGRTDTQYF	TGTGCCAGCAGTACTTCTAGCGGGAGAACAGATACGCAGTATTTT
TRBD1	TRBV19	TRBJ1-4	.	15	CASSEFGTGGEKLFF	TGTGCCAGTAGTGAATTTGGGACAGGGGGTGAAAAACTGTTTTTT
.	TRBV6-6	TRBJ1-5	.	16	CASSYSKTAGNQPQHF	TGTGCCAGCAGTTACTCGAAGACAGCCGGCAATCAGCCCCAGCATTTT
TRBD1	TRBV7-6	TRBJ1-2	.	15	CASSLEAWTGSGYTF	TGTGCCAGCAGCTTAGAGGCGTGGACAGGCTCTGGCTACACCTTC
.	TRBV28	TRBJ2-7	.	13	CASSTTGSYEQYF	TGTGCCAGCAGTACCACAGGGAGCTACGAGCAGTACTTC
.	TRBV5-1	TRBJ2-5	.	14	CASSSGNLEETQYF	TGCGCCAGCAGCTCCGGGAATTTGGAAGAGACCCAGTACTTC
.	TRBV30	TRBJ1-1	.	10	CAWIREGAFF	TGTGCCTGGATACGGGAGGGAGCTTTCTTT
.	TRBV5-1	TRBJ2-1	.	15	CASRVEASVNNEQFF	TGCGCCAGCAGGGTGGAAGCGTCGGTGAACAATGAGCAGTTCTTC
.	TRBV4-1	TRBJ2-7	.	12	CASSLLPPEQYF	TGCGCCAGCAGCCTTCTACCCCCCGAGCAGTACTTC
TRBD2	TRBV27	TRBJ2-5	few	14	CASRLAGGQETQYF	TGTGCCAGCAGACTAGCGGGAGGACAAGAGACCCAGTACTTC
TRBD2	TRBV4-2	TRBJ2-5	few	16	CASSQDERGVLGTQYF	TGTGCCAGCAGCCAAGATGAGCGGGGGGTTTTGGGGACCCAGTACTTC
TRBD1	TRBV28	TRBJ2-5	.	15	CASCWTGSAQETQYF	TGTGCCAGCTGCTGGACAGGGTCGGCCCAAGAGACCCAGTACTTC
TRBD2	TRBV10-2	TRBJ2-2	.	15	CASSDSGGHVGELFF	TGCGCCAGCAGTGATTCGGGGGGGCACGTTGGGGAGCTGTTTTTT
.	TRBV27	TRBJ2-1	.	17	CASSLKEGGISYNEQFF	TGTGCCAGCAGTTTAAAGGAAGGGGGTATCTCCTACAATGAGCAGTTCTTC
TRBD2	TRBV5-1	TRBJ2-2	.	14	CASSLGTSSGELFF	TGCGCCAGCAGCTTGGGGACTAGCTCCGGGGAGCTGTTTTTT
TRBD1	TRBV30	TRBJ2-3	.	15	CAWSDGTGATDTQYF	TGTGCCTGGAGTGATGGGACAGGGGCGACAGATACGCAGTATTTT
TRBD2	TRBV7-3	TRBJ2-2	.	17	CASSTPGTSGHTGELFF	TGTGCCAGCAGCACTCCCGGGACTAGCGGACACACCGGGGAGCTGTTTTTT
TRBD1	TRBV5-1	TRBJ2-2	.	16	CASSLSRTGYTGELFF	TGCGCCAGCAGCTTGAGTCGGACAGGGTACACCGGGGAGCTGTTTTTT
TRBD1	TRBV7-8	TRBJ1-2	.	13	CASSSRQGEGYTF	TGTGCCAGCAGCTCCAGGCAGGGGGAGGGCTACACCTTC
.	TRBV11-2	TRBJ2-7	.	13	CASSPGTAYEQYF	TGTGCCAGCAGCCCAGGCACCGCCTACGAGCAGTACTTC
.	TRBV6-1	TRBJ1-2	.	13	CASSPWAGEGYTF	TGTGCCAGCAGCCCCTGGGCAGGGGAGGGCTACACCTTC
TRBD1	TRBV7-8	TRBJ2-1	.	15	CASSRIQGARNEQFF	TGTGCCAGCAGCCGAATACAGGGGGCGCGCAATGAGCAGTTCTTC
TRBD2	TRBV14	TRBJ2-7	.	15	CASSQVGRGAGEQYF	TGTGCCAGCAGCCAAGTGGGGCGGGGAGCGGGGGAGCAGTACTTC
.	TRBV2	TRBJ1-5	.	19	CASSEALRGPEAPNQPQHF	TGTGCCAGCAGTGAAGCATTGCGGGGACCTGAGGCCCCGAATCAGCCCCAGCATTTT
.	TRBV9	TRBJ2-1	.	19	CASSVPKGGSRSSYNEQFF	TGTGCCAGCAGCGTACCTAAAGGGGGATCCCGGAGCTCCTACAATGAGCAGTTCTTC
.	TRBV7-6	TRBJ2-1	.	16	CASSISRDPRLHEQFF	TGTGCCAGCAGCATATCGCGGGATCCTAGATTACATGAGCAGTTCTTC
TRBD1	TRBV7-2	TRBJ1-5	.	15	CASSLETGGYQPQHF	TGTGCCAGCAGCTTAGAGACAGGGGGCTATCAGCCCCAGCATTTT
.	TRBV9	TRBJ1-1	.	15	CASSPLGGGGTEAFF	TGTGCCAGCAGCCCCCTGGGGGGCGGGGGGACTGAAGCTTTCTTT
.	TRBV9	TRBJ2-3	.	12	CASSVDSDTQYF	TGTGCCAGCAGCGTAGACTCAGATACGCAGTATTTT
.	TRBV27	TRBJ2-3	.	16	CASSLRFQGLPDTQYF	TGTGCCAGCAGTTTAAGATTTCAGGGACTCCCAGATACGCAGTATTTT
.	TRBV6-5	TRBJ1-2	few	15	CASSYERPPGYGYTF	TGTGCCAGCAGTTACGAACGCCCACCGGGCTATGGCTACACCTTC
.	TRBV5-1	TRBJ2-7	once	15	CASSLEGVSSYEQYF	TGCGCCAGCAGCTTGGAAGGGGTCTCCTCTTACGAGCAGTACTTC
.	TRBV5-1	TRBJ2-5	.	15	CASSLSVVRQETQYF	TGCGCCAGCAGCTTGAGTGTGGTCAGACAAGAGACCCAGTACTTC
.	TRBV6-4	TRBJ2-2	.	13	CASSPTDTGELFF	TGTGCCAGCAGTCCCACAGACACCGGGGAGCTGTTTTTT
.	TRBV7-6	TRBJ2-7	.	14	CASSTLTGTYEQYF	TGTGCCAGCAGCACACTTACAGGGACCTACGAGCAGTACTTC
TRBD1	TRBV27	TRBJ2-1	.	14	CASSLGTGVNEQFF	TGTGCCAGCAGTTTAGGGACAGGGGTCAATGAGCAGTTCTTC
TRBD1	TRBV6-5	TRBJ1-5	.	15	CASSSGQGGKQPQHF	TGTGCCAGCAGTTCAGGACAGGGTGGGAAACAGCCCCAGCATTTT
.	TRBV28	TRBJ1-5	few	14	CASSASHRERPQHF	TGTGCCAGCAGTGCAAGCCACAGGGAACGGCCCCAGCATTTT
TRBD2	TRBV18	TRBJ2-1	.	16	CASSSGLAGGGNEQFF	TGTGCCAGCTCATCAGGACTAGCGGGAGGTGGCAATGAGCAGTTCTTC